This TCR beta chain was identified in a study of tumor-infiltrating lymphocytes in oesophageal squamous cell carcinoma. TCRdb itself ran the PCR reads through MiXCR, one entry per CDR3 protein. Altogether fewer than 18,000 distinct CDR3 sequences are present, around 52% being singletons, with the ten largest covering around 20%. As regards this clonotype: A much larger clone sits a single nucleotide away, making a read error possible.

Trimming shortened V by 7 bases and J by 11 bases, and 26 bases separated the two germline ends. Germline-derived CDR1 and CDR2 are SEHNR and FQNEAQ (reference sequence). The CDR3 contains 15 residues. The specimen was esophageal tumor tissue. This TCR came from a male donor with esophageal squamous cell carcinoma. The chain joins TRBV7-9 to TRBJ2-5, with D possibly being TRBD1 or TRBD2 (5 bases each). The CDR3 reads CASTGTAGTYNEQYF. Here the CDR3 DNA reads TGTGCCAGCACCGGAACTGCCGGGACCTACAATGAGCAGTACTTC.